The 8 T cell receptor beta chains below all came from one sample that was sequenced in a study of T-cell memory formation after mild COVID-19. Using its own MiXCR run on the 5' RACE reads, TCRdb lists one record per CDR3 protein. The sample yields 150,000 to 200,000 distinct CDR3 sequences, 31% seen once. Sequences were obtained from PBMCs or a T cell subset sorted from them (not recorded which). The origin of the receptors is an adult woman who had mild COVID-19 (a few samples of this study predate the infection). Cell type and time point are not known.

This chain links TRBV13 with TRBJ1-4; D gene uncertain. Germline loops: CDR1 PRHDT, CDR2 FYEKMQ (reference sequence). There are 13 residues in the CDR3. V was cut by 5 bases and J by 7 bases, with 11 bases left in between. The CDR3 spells CASSPVDGEKLFF. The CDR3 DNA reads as TGTGCCAGCAGCCCGGTGGACGGTGAAAAACTGTTTTTT.

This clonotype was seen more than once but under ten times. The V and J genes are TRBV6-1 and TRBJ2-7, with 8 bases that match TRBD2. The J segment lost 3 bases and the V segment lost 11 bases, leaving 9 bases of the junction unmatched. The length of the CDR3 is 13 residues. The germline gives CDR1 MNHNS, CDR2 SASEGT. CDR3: CAAGTSGYYEQYF. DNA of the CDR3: TGTGCCGCCGGAACTAGCGGTTACTACGAGCAGTACTTC.

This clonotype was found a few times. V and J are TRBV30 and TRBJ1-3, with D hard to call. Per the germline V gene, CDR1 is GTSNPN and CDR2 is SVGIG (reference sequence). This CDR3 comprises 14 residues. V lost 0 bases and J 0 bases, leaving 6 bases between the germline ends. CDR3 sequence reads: CAWSVVNSGNTIYF. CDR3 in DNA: TGTGCCTGGAGTGTGGTCAACTCTGGAAACACCATATATTTT.

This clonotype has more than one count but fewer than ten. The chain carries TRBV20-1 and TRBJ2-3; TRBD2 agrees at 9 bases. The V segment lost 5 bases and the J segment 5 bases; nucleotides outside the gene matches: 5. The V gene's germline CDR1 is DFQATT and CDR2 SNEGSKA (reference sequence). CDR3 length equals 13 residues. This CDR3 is CSAEREVGDTQYF. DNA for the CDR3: TGCAGTGCTGAGCGGGAGGTAGGAGATACGCAGTATTTT.

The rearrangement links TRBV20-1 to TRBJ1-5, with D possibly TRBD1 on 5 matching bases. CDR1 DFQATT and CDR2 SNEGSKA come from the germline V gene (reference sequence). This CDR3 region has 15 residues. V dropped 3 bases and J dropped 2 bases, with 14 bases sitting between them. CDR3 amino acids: CSASQGLRGNQPQHF. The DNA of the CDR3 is TGCAGTGCTAGTCAGGGATTAAGGGGCAATCAGCCCCAGCATTTT.

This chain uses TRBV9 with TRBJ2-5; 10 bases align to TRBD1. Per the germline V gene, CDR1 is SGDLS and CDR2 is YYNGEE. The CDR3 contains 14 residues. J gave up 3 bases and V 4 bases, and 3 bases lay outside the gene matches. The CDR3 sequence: CASSSGQGEETQYF. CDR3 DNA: TGTGCCAGCAGCTCCGGACAGGGGGAAGAGACCCAGTACTTC.

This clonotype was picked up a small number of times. The CDR3 sequence is CATGLAGDTGELFF. In DNA, the CDR3 is TGTGCCACTGGACTAGCGGGGGACACCGGGGAGCTGTTTTTT. The rearrangement joins TRBV15 to TRBJ2-2; 13 bases match TRBD2. The junction had 1 base not matched to a gene; V was cut back by 9 bases and J by 3 bases. The CDR3 contains 14 residues. Germline assignment: CDR1 LNHNV and CDR2 YYDKDF (reference sequence).

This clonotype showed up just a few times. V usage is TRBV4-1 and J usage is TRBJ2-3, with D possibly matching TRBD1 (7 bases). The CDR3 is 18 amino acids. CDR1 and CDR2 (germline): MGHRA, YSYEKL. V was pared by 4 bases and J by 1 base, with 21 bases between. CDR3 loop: CASSLMTGRDLGTDTQYF. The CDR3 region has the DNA TGCGCCAGCAGCCTTATGACAGGGCGGGATCTTGGCACAGATACGCAGTATTTT.